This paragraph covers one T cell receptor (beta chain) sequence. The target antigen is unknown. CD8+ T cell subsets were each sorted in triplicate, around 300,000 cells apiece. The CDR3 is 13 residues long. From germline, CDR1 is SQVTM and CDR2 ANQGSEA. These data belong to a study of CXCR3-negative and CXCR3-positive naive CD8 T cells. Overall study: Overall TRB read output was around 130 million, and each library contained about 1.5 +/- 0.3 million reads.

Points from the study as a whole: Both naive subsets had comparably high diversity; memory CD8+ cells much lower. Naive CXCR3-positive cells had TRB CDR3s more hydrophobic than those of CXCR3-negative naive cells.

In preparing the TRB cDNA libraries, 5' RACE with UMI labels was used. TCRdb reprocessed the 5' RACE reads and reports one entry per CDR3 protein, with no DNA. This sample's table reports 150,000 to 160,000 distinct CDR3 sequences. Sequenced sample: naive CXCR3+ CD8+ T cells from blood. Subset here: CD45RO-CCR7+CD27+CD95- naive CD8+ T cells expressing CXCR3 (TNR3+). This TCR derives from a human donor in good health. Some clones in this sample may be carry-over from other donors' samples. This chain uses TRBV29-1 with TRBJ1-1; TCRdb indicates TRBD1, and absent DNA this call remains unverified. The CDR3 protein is CSVAPGAPVEAFF. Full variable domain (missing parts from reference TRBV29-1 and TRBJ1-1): SAVISQKPSRDICQRGTSLTIQCQVDSQVTMMFWYRQQPGQSLTLIATANQGSEATYESGFVIDKFPISRPNLTFSTLTVSNMSPEDSSIYLCSVAPGAPVEAFFGQGTRLTVV.